This TCR beta chain was identified during a study of identical twins. Germline V lookup: CDR1 KGHDR, CDR2 SFDVKD. Trimming took 4 bases from V and 3 from J; bases not matched to a gene: 8. The CDR3 spans 17 residues. MiXCR was run by TCRdb on the 5' RACE reads, yielding one entry per CDR3 protein. The sample consists of approximately 500,000 distinct CDR3 sequences, about 16% of them appearing once. These data also formed part of another study, on yellow fever vaccine responses in identical twins.

The chain employs TRBV24-1 and TRBJ2-3, with 11 positions matching TRBD1. The specimen was CD4+ T cells sorted from blood. The TCR comes from a woman younger than 30 in good health. The CDR3 loop is CATSEAGTGGSTDTQYF. The DNA for the CDR3 is TGTGCCACCAGTGAGGCCGGGACAGGGGGGAGTACAGATACGCAGTATTTT.